Sequencing of this TCR beta chain was carried out in a study of blood T cell repertoires in COVID-19. Study overall: Italy, Spain and the United States were the sources of the convalescent and acute COVID-19 samples. Sources were T cells, B-cell-depleted T cells, or PBMCs; the material itself was cDNA or gDNA.

The germline V gene has CDR1 LNHDA and CDR2 SQIVND (reference sequence). The V gene end was trimmed by 5 bases and the J gene end by 5 bases; junction bases not matched to a gene: 9. This CDR3 spans 15 amino acids. Original processing methods: Cell counts per sample came from amplifying reference gene primers. The table came from immunoSEQ multiplex PCR; TCRdb's copy has only in-frame clones and leaves some out. The V and J calls and clone size come from that table; D and trimming were worked out from the DNA. The sample contains a few hundred thousand clones, approximately 86% of which appear only once.

The material sequenced was peripheral blood. The gene calls are TRBV19 and TRBJ2-7; 10 positions agree with TRBD1. The receptor's source is a woman aged 70-85 years with active or convalescent COVID-19. The CDR3 here is CASSAPGQGSDEQYF. The CDR3 nucleotides read TGTGCCAGTAGTGCTCCGGGACAGGGGAGCGACGAGCAGTACTTC.